The 24 T cell receptor beta chains in this list originate from one sample, sequenced in a study of blood T cell repertoires in COVID-19. TCRdb's copy holds only in-frame clones and misses some; the assay was immunoSEQ multiplex PCR. The sample lists 130,000 to 150,000 clones; around 86% were seen once. The sequenced sample consisted of peripheral blood. The receptor source for this set is a human donor in a cohort sampled during active COVID-19.

The CDR3 DNA follows: TGTGCCAGCAGTTTTGGCGGACGGACAGGGGATAATGAAAAACTGTTTTTT. Its protein is CASSFGGRTGDNEKLFF. V and J are TRBV28 and TRBJ1-4; 9 nucleotides match TRBD1. The CDR3 spans 17 residues. V was pared by 3 bases and J by 4 bases, with 9 bases of the junction left unmatched. CDR1 and CDR2 from the germline V gene are MDHEN and SYDVKM.

This clone was detected only once. This chain joins TRBV15 and TRBJ1-5, with D perhaps matching TRBD1 (6 bases). The CDR3 is 17 residues long. Germline-derived CDR1 and CDR2 are LNHNV and YYDKDF (reference sequence). Trimming stripped 0 bases from V and 0 bases from J, with 12 bases between. Written as DNA, the CDR3 is TGTGCCACCAGCAGAGAGGAGACAGGATATAGCAATCAGCCCCAGCATTTT. Its protein product is CATSREETGYSNQPQHF.

The V call is TRBV4-3, the J call TRBJ2-7; possibly TRBD2 for D (5 bases). Trimming removed 4 bases at V and 2 bases at J, with 9 bases between. CDR3 length: 13 amino acids. In germline, CDR1 is LGHNA, CDR2 YSLEER. In nucleotides, the CDR3 is TGCGCCAGCAGCCCATCCGGGACCTACGAGCAGTACTTC. It is translated as CASSPSGTYEQYF.

This chain connects TRBV24-1 to TRBJ2-7, with 8 nucleotides matching TRBD1. CDR3 length equals 16 residues. Unmatched junction bases numbered 8, after V lost 5 bases and J lost 0 bases. Germline lookup yields CDR1 KGHDR and CDR2 SFDVKD. This CDR3 is CATSGAGTGNSYEQYF. The CDR3 DNA reads TGTGCCACCAGTGGGGCTGGGACAGGCAACTCCTACGAGCAGTACTTC.

Here the CDR3 reads CASSPAGALYGYTF. For the CDR3, the DNA is TGTGCCAGCAGCCCCGCGGGTGCCCTCTATGGCTACACCTTC. The rearrangement links TRBV3-1 (or the pseudogene TRBV3-2) to TRBJ1-2; no definite D call. The CDR3 consists of 14 residues. Trimming took 4 bases from V and 4 from J, leaving 13 bases between them. The germline V gene encodes CDR1 LGHDT and CDR2 YNNKEL (reference sequence).

This chain connects TRBV6-5 to TRBJ2-5, with TRBD1 identical over 11 bases. The CDR3 extends over 15 amino acids. CDR1 is MNHEY, CDR2 SVGAGI, per germline. The V gene end was trimmed by 0 bases and the J gene end by 5 bases; junction bases not matched to a gene: 2. The CDR3 DNA is TGTGCCAGCAGTTACTCGCGGACAGGGGGCGAGACCCAGTACTTC. It codes for CASSYSRTGGETQYF.

The chain is built from TRBV7-6 and TRBJ2-2; 8 bases line up with TRBD1. V lost 5 bases and J lost 1; bases outside the gene matches: 6. Germline V lookup: CDR1 SGHVS, CDR2 FNYEAQ. The CDR3 has 16 residues. CDR3 residues: CASSTRTGLNTGELFF. CDR3 DNA: TGTGCCAGCAGCACCCGGACAGGGTTGAACACCGGGGAGCTGTTTTTT.

The V call is TRBV7-2, the J call TRBJ1-1; the D is unclear. Germline V gives CDR1 SGHTA, CDR2 FQGNSA. V was cut by 3 bases and J by 0 bases, with 5 bases left in between. The CDR3 length is 13 residues. DNA of the CDR3: TGTGCCAGCAGCTTCTCTCTGAACACTGAAGCTTTCTTT. Residues: CASSFSLNTEAFF. Full variable domain (missing parts from reference TRBV7-2 and TRBJ1-1): GAGVSQSPSNKVTEKGKDVELRCDPISGHTALYWYRQSLGQGLEFLIYFQGNSAPDKSGLPSDRFSAERTGGSVSTLTIQRTQQEDSAVYLCASSFSLNTEAFFGQGTRLTVV.

V gene TRBV25-1 combines with J gene TRBJ2-2; 10 positions match TRBD1. Germline trimming cut 5 bases from V and 6 bases from J; bases unmatched to any gene: 6. Germline loops: CDR1 MGHDK, CDR2 SYGVNS. The CDR3 length is 15 residues. This CDR3 is CASSRGQGEAGELFF. The DNA for the CDR3 is TGTGCCAGCAGTCGAGGACAGGGGGAAGCCGGGGAGCTGTTTTTT.

The rearrangement links TRBV7-2 to TRBJ2-7, with D possibly matching TRBD1 (5 bases). Germline lookup yields CDR1 SGHTA and CDR2 FQGNSA. V was shortened by 4 bases and J by 2 bases, with 9 bases between the two germline ends. This CDR3 comprises 13 residues. CDR3 bases: TGTGCCAGCAGCTCAGGGATGGCCTACGAGCAGTACTTC. Protein sequence: CASSSGMAYEQYF.

This clone appeared a few times. V usage is TRBV6-2 or TRBV6-3 and J usage is TRBJ1-3; tentatively, D is TRBD1 (6 bases). The CDR3 runs 19 residues. Germline loops: CDR1 MNHEY, CDR2 SVGEGT. V was pared by 6 bases and J by 7 bases, with 31 bases between. DNA for the CDR3: TGTGCCAGCAGCTGGACGGGGACACGTTCTTATGTGTCGGGGAACACCATATATTTT. Translating it yields CASSWTGTRSYVSGNTIYF.

This clone was seen only once. The chain recombines TRBV5-1 with TRBJ2-7; possibly TRBD1 for D (5 bases). The CDR3 runs to 14 residues. CDR1 and CDR2 (germline): SGHRS, YFSETQ. The germline V and J ends were trimmed by 5 bases and 1 base, with 13 bases remaining between them. CDR3 nucleotides: TGCGCCAGCAGGGCAGGGTTTATTTCCTACGAGCAGTACTTC. Translating gives CASRAGFISYEQYF.

The DNA of the CDR3 is TGTGCCAGCAGTTTGGGACAGGGCTACGAGCAGTACTTC. This translates into CASSLGQGYEQYF. The chain uses TRBV12-3 or TRBV12-4 and TRBJ2-7; 9 bases match TRBD1. Trimming took 3 bases from V and 3 from J; bases not matched to a gene: 0. The CDR3 totals 13 residues.

This sequence joins TRBV15 and TRBJ1-1, with unresolved D. The CDR3 loop spans 13 amino acids. The germline CDR1 and CDR2 sequences are LNHNV and YYDKDF (reference sequence). The germline V and J ends were trimmed by 2 bases and 1 base, with 5 bases remaining between them. In DNA form, the CDR3 reads TGTGCCACCAGCAGACAGAAGAACACTGAAGCTTTCTTT. Translation: CATSRQKNTEAFF.

The chain uses TRBV27 and TRBJ1-1, with no clear D. Trimming cost V 5 bases and J 0 bases, with 7 bases left between them. Germline V CDR1 and CDR2: MNHEY, SMNVEV (reference sequence). This CDR3 comprises 13 residues. CDR3 sequence reads: CASSIRVNTEAFF. CDR3 sequence (DNA): TGTGCCAGCAGTATCCGGGTGAACACTGAAGCTTTCTTT.

V usage is TRBV20-1 and J usage is TRBJ1-1; D uncertain. The ends were cut back, 7 bases at V and 1 base at J, with 10 bases in the middle. Germline loops: CDR1 DFQATT, CDR2 SNEGSKA (reference sequence). The CDR3 extends over 12 amino acids. CDR3 residues: CSGSSGNTEAFF. CDR3 nucleotides: TGCAGTGGTAGTTCGGGGAACACTGAAGCTTTCTTT.

For the CDR3, the DNA is TGTGCCAGCAGTATTCCGGGACAGGGGGCCGGAAACACCGGGGAGCTGTTTTTT. Its translation is CASSIPGQGAGNTGELFF. This sequence joins TRBV5-4 and TRBJ2-2; 12 bases are shared with TRBD1. The CDR3 spans 18 residues. Germline lookup yields CDR1 SGHNT and CDR2 YYREEE (reference sequence). V was pared by 5 bases and J by 2 bases, with 10 bases of the junction left unmatched.

This sequence joins TRBV5-1 and TRBJ2-7; unclear D gene. The CDR3 consists of 12 residues. The V gene lost 0 bases and the J gene lost 6 bases, with 7 bases spanning the gap. Germline CDR1 is SGHRS and CDR2 is YFSETQ. Here the CDR3 reads CASSLERSEQYF. In DNA, the CDR3 is TGCGCCAGCAGCTTGGAGCGTTCCGAGCAGTACTTC.

The V call is TRBV6-5, the J call TRBJ2-6; perhaps TRBD2 as D (6 bases). Germline V CDR1 and CDR2: MNHEY, SVGAGI. The V and J ends lost 7 bases and 1 base respectively, with 11 bases between them. CDR3 length: 15 residues. CDR3 sequence (DNA): TGTGCCAGCACCCACGGGGGTTCTGGGGCCAACGTCCTGACTTTC. It yields the protein CASTHGGSGANVLTF.

This clone came up once. The chain combines TRBV9 with TRBJ1-4; D ambiguous. Trimming shortened V by 0 bases and J by 7 bases, and 13 bases separated the two germline ends. The length of the CDR3 is 15 residues. Germline-derived CDR1 and CDR2 are SGDLS and YYNGEE. The CDR3 here is CASSVVPQTGEKLFF. The CDR3 DNA follows: TGTGCCAGCAGCGTAGTACCCCAGACGGGTGAAAAACTGTTTTTT.

The rearrangement uses TRBV7-2 and TRBJ1-2, with 8 nucleotides matching TRBD1. Germline trimming cut 1 base from V and 7 bases from J; bases unmatched to any gene: 8. CDR1 and CDR2 (germline): SGHTA, FQGNSA. The CDR3 length is 15 residues. CDR3 DNA: TGTGCCAGCAGCTTAGAACAGGGGGAATCTCTTGGCTACACCTTC. Its translation is CASSLEQGESLGYTF.

The chain recombines TRBV9 with TRBJ2-1; 8 bases are a match to TRBD2. V trimming: 3 bases; J trimming: 6 bases; junction bases outside the gene matches: 8. The CDR3 runs 15 residues. Germline CDR1 and CDR2: SGDLS and YYNGEE. In DNA, the CDR3 is TGTGCCAGCAGCGCAGGAACTAGCGGCTTCAATGAGCAGTTCTTC. Residues: CASSAGTSGFNEQFF. The variable domain in full, with the rest retrieved from reference TRBV9 and TRBJ2-1, is DSGVTQTPKHLITATGQRVTLRCSPRSGDLSVYWYQQSLDQGLQFLIQYYNGEERAKGNILERFSAQQFPDLHSELNLSSLELGDSALYFCASSAGTSGFNEQFFGPGTRLTVL.

This clone was counted a few times. V is TRBV28 and J is TRBJ2-7, with 7 positions matching TRBD2. V lost 5 bases and J lost 0; bases outside the gene matches: 10. The germline CDR1 and CDR2 sequences are MDHEN and SYDVKM. The length of the CDR3 is 16 residues. CDR3 DNA sequence: TGTGCCAGCAGTACAAACAGCGGGGTCAGCTCCTACGAGCAGTACTTC. The encoded protein is CASSTNSGVSSYEQYF.

CDR3 region: CASKQGRDNQPQHF. In nucleotides, the CDR3 is TGTGCCAGTAAGCAGGGAAGAGACAATCAGCCCCAGCATTTT. The V and J genes are TRBV19 and TRBJ1-5, with D possibly TRBD1 on 5 matching bases. Between the trimmed V and J ends, which lost 7 bases and 3 bases, there was a span of 13 bases. The CDR3 consists of 14 residues. Germline-derived CDR1 and CDR2 are LNHDA and SQIVND (reference sequence).